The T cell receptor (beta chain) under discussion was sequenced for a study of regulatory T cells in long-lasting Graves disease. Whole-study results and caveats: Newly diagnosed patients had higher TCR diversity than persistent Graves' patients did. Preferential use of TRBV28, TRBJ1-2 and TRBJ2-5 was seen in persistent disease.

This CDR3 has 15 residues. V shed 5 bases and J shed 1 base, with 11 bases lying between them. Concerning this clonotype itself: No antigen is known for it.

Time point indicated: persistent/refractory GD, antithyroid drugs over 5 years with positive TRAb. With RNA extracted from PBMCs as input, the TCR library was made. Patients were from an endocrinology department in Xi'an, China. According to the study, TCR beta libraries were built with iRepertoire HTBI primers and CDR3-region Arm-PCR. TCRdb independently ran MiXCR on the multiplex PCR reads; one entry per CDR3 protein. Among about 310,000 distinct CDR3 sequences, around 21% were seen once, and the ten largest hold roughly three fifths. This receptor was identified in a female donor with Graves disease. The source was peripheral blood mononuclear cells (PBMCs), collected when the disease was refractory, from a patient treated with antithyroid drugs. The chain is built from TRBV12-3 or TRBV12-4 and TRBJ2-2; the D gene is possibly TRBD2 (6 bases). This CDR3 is CASSPEGGNTGELFF. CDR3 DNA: TGTGCCAGCAGTCCCGAGGGAGGGAACACCGGGGAGCTGTTTTTT.